The 8 T cell receptor beta chains reported below all come from one sample, sequenced in a study of blood T cell repertoires in COVID-19. Clones were read by immunoSEQ multiplex PCR, and TCRdb kept only the in-frame ones, dropping some. The sample lists 150,000 to 180,000 clones, around 80% occurring once. Sequenced: peripheral blood. Receptors were obtained from a man aged 55 to 70 with acute or convalescent COVID-19.

The CDR3 loop is CASGPYRAYVDGYTF. The DNA of the CDR3 is TGTGCCAGTGGCCCCTACAGGGCTTATGTGGATGGCTACACCTTC. The chain combines TRBV6-5 with TRBJ1-2; possible D gene TRBD1, 6 bases. The CDR3 covers 15 residues. Germline CDR1 and CDR2: MNHEY and SVGAGI. Trimming removed 9 bases at V and 6 bases at J, with 23 bases between.

J is TRBJ2-5 and V is TRBV2, with D possibly being TRBD1 (5 bases). This CDR3 has 12 amino acids. V lost 3 bases and J 7 bases, leaving 9 bases between the germline ends. The germline V gene has CDR1 SNHLY and CDR2 FYNNEI. CDR3 amino acids: CASSERRGTQYF. CDR3 bases: TGTGCCAGCAGTGAGCGTAGGGGGACCCAGTACTTC.

This chain connects TRBV11-3 to TRBJ2-6; D gene uncertain. CDR1 SGHNT and CDR2 YENEEA come from the germline V gene. V dropped 3 bases and J dropped 2 bases, with 11 bases sitting between them. The CDR3 is made up of 16 amino acids. CDR3 protein: CASSFYLVAGANVLTF. The CDR3 DNA sequence: TGTGCCAGCAGCTTCTACCTAGTGGCTGGGGCCAACGTCCTGACTTTC.

The J gene is TRBJ1-1, the V gene TRBV7-9; D perhaps matches TRBD1 (6 bases). Germline V gene sequence: CDR1 SEHNR, CDR2 FQNEAQ (reference sequence). CDR3 length equals 14 residues. Trimming cost V 5 bases and J 1 base, with 11 bases left between them. The CDR3 DNA reads TGTGCCAGCAGCCTTACGACAGGGAACACTGAAGCTTTCTTT. Its translation is CASSLTTGNTEAFF.

The chain uses TRBV4-2 and TRBJ2-6; D is possibly TRBD2 (5 bases). There are 16 residues in the CDR3. Germline loops: CDR1 LGHNA, CDR2 YNFKEQ. V was pared by 1 base and J by 0 bases, with 7 bases between. As DNA, the CDR3 is TGTGCCAGCAGCCAAGTAGCGAACTCTGGGGCCAACGTCCTGACTTTC. Translated, it gives CASSQVANSGANVLTF.

CDR3 in DNA: TGTGCCAGCAGTCGTACCGGGACAGGGGCCAAGCAGTACTTC. Amino acid sequence: CASSRTGTGAKQYF. J is TRBJ2-7 and V is TRBV6-2 or TRBV6-3; 10 bases match TRBD1. V shed 5 bases, J shed 8 bases, and the junction held 9 bases outside the gene matches. The germline V gene encodes CDR1 MNHEY and CDR2 SVGEGT. This CDR3 comprises 14 residues.

This sequence joins TRBV27 and TRBJ1-4; possible D gene TRBD1, 5 bases. CDR1 and CDR2 (germline): MNHEY, SMNVEV (reference sequence). There are 16 residues in the CDR3. Trimming cost V 1 base and J 0 bases, with 9 bases left between them. This CDR3 is CASSLFGGPTNEKLFF. CDR3 bases: TGTGCCAGCAGTTTATTCGGGGGACCAACTAATGAAAAACTGTTTTTT.

The V gene is TRBV7-6, the J gene TRBJ2-7; 9 nucleotides match TRBD1. CDR3 size: 13 residues. Trimming cost V 5 bases and J 6 bases; bases outside gene matches: 5. Germline CDR1 and CDR2: SGHVS and FNYEAQ. CDR3 sequence: CASSQRQGGEQYF. The DNA of the CDR3 is TGTGCCAGCAGCCAGAGACAGGGGGGCGAGCAGTACTTC.